This T cell receptor (beta chain) was recovered during a study of control samples from healthy donors and cancer patients. The method was immunoSEQ multiplex PCR; TCRdb's version includes in-frame clones alone and lacks a portion of them. The sample lists more than 95,000 clones; 85% to 95% were seen once. V shed 4 bases and J shed 3 bases, with 6 bases lying between them. Germline CDR1 reads SGHRS; CDR2 reads YFSETQ. The CDR3 is made up of 12 amino acids. Sequencing was performed on blood. The J gene is TRBJ2-3, the V gene TRBV5-1; D gene unclear. This TCR derives from a man between 18 and 29 years old in good health. CDR3 coding DNA: TGCGCCAGCAGCATAGGAACAGATACGCAGTATTTT. It specifies CASSIGTDTQYF. The full variable domain, in which reference TRBV5-1 and TRBJ2-3 provide the parts outside the CDR3, is KAGVTQTPRYLIKTRGQQVTLSCSPISGHRSVSWYQQTPGQGLQFLFEYFSETQRNKGNFPGRFSGRQFSNSRSEMNVSTLELGDSALYLCASSIGTDTQYFGPGTRLTVL.